Listed below are T cell receptor beta chains from one sample, sequenced in a study of cytomegalovirus exposure and HLA in healthy donors. The repertoire was sequenced with immunoSEQ multiplex PCR; TCRdb's copy has only in-frame clones and lacks some. Altogether about 160,000 clones are present, approximately 87% being singletons, with the ten largest covering about 6%. The sequenced sample was PBMCs. The receptors come from a woman between 25 and 40 years old in good health and CMV-seronegative. The CDR3 runs from the conserved cysteine through the conserved F or W. The D gene is left open where the match is weak. Size tells how often a clone was seen (once, few, many) or the class of an expanded clone, and some rows leave it out.

CASSVSPEIGYGYTF TGTGCCAGCAGTGTGAGTCCGGAAATAGGCTATGGCTACACCTTC NA TRBJ1-2 NA 15 TRBV2
CSVDGVDRFPYEQYF TGCAGCGTTGATGGGGTCGACAGGTTCCCCTACGAGCAGTACTTC NA TRBJ2-7 NA 15 TRBV29-1
CASSEAYGYTF TGTGCCAGCAGTGAAGCCTATGGCTACACCTTC NA TRBJ1-2 few 11 TRBV6-1
CASRPRDRANYGYTF TGTGCCAGCCGACCCCGGGACAGAGCTAACTATGGCTACACCTTC TRBD1 TRBJ1-2 NA 15 TRBV28
CASSLNVGGNQPQHF TGCGCCAGCAGCTTGAATGTGGGGGGCAATCAGCCCCAGCATTTT NA TRBJ1-5 NA 15 TRBV5-1
CASSRTGGPQPQHF TGTGCCAGCAGCCGGACAGGGGGCCCTCAGCCCCAGCATTTT TRBD1 TRBJ1-5 NA 14 TRBV6-5
CASSLTSSVDGYTF TGTGCCAGCAGCTTAACGAGTTCGGTGGATGGCTACACCTTC NA TRBJ1-2 once 14 TRBV7-2
CAWNTGQGNEQYF TGTGCCTGGAATACGGGACAGGGTAACGAGCAGTACTTC TRBD1 TRBJ2-7 NA 13 TRBV30
CASRSSGGGTGELFF TGTGCCAGCAGATCTAGCGGGGGCGGCACCGGGGAGCTGTTTTTT TRBD2 TRBJ2-2 NA 15 TRBV2
CASSQRTVRGEQFF TGTGCCAGTAGCCAGCGGACCGTGCGTGGTGAGCAGTTCTTC NA TRBJ2-1 NA 14 TRBV19
CASSQTRGRADSGANVLTF TGCGCCAGCAGCCAAACCCGGGGCAGGGCAGACTCTGGGGCCAACGTCCTGACTTTC NA TRBJ2-6 NA 19 TRBV4-1
CASSLSLGLTGELFF TGTGCCAGCAGCTTATCGCTCGGCCTCACCGGGGAGCTGTTTTTT NA TRBJ2-2 NA 15 TRBV7-2
CASSFGGSGANVLTF TGTGCCAGCAGTTTTGGGGGCTCTGGGGCCAACGTCCTGACTTTC NA TRBJ2-6 NA 15 TRBV27
CASSERGGFAFF TGCGCCAGCAGTGAGCGGGGGGGATTTGCTTTCTTT NA TRBJ1-1 NA 12 TRBV10-2
CASNLQGQFGTDTQYF TGTGCCAGTAACCTACAGGGACAGTTCGGCACAGATACGCAGTATTTT TRBD1 TRBJ2-3 NA 16 TRBV19
CASSQGVSYEQYF TGTGCCAGCAGCCAAGGCGTATCCTACGAGCAGTACTTC NA TRBJ2-7 NA 13 TRBV7-6
CASSVRGQSYEQYF TGTGCCAGCAGTGTGCGGGGACAGTCCTACGAGCAGTACTTC NA TRBJ2-7 NA 14 TRBV6-5
CASSIRGTFDTGELFF TGTGCCAGCAGCATTCGCGGGACATTTGACACCGGGGAGCTGTTTTTT NA TRBJ2-2 NA 16 TRBV9
CASSLGEFF TGTGCCAGCAGCCTCGGGGAGTTCTTC NA TRBJ2-1 NA 9 TRBV3-1/TRBV3-2
CASRGTELEAFF TGTGCCAGCAGAGGAACAGAGCTTGAAGCTTTCTTT NA TRBJ1-1 NA 12 TRBV2
CARTTVRVVGNTIYF TGTGCCAGAACGACAGTACGGGTGGTTGGAAACACCATATATTTT NA TRBJ1-3 NA 15 TRBV6-8
CASSEFEETQYF TGTGCCAGCAGTGAGTTTGAAGAGACCCAGTACTTC NA TRBJ2-5 NA 12 TRBV6-1
CASSLGTGGITEAFF TGTGCCAGCAGCTTGGGGACAGGGGGAATCACTGAAGCTTTCTTT TRBD1 TRBJ1-1 NA 15 TRBV5-6
CASKSGTGNGYTF TGTGCCAGCAAATCCGGGACAGGGAATGGCTACACCTTC TRBD1 TRBJ1-2 NA 13 TRBV2
CASSELAGGQETQYF TGTGCCAGCAGTGAACTAGCGGGGGGGCAAGAGACCCAGTACTTC TRBD2 TRBJ2-5 many 15 TRBV6-1
CASSLRGRAVTGELFF TGTGCCAGCAGCTTGCGCGGGAGGGCCGTCACCGGGGAGCTGTTTTTT TRBD2 TRBJ2-2 NA 16 TRBV11-2
CASSLGGGRYEQYF TGCGCCAGCAGCTTGGGTGGGGGACGGTACGAGCAGTACTTC NA TRBJ2-7 NA 14 TRBV5-1
CASSPRTGGNYGYTF TGTGCCAGCAGCCCCCGGACAGGAGGCAACTATGGCTACACCTTC TRBD1 TRBJ1-2 NA 15 TRBV9
CASSLGLAGANEQFF TGTGCCAGCAGTCTGGGACTAGCGGGAGCCAATGAGCAGTTCTTC TRBD2 TRBJ2-1 NA 15 TRBV6-5
CASATVLYEQYF TGTGCCAGCGCCACGGTGCTGTACGAGCAGTACTTC NA TRBJ2-7 NA 12 TRBV28
CASSLRLAGTNTEAFF TGTGCCAGCAGCTTACGCCTGGCTGGAACAAACACTGAAGCTTTCTTT NA TRBJ1-1 once 16 TRBV7-8
CASSESGWGLSNQPQHF TGTGCCAGCAGTGAATCGGGTTGGGGGCTTAGCAATCAGCCCCAGCATTTT NA TRBJ1-5 NA 17 TRBV6-1
CASSFVRGDNNEQFF TGCGCCAGCAGCTTTGTCCGGGGGGACAACAATGAGCAGTTCTTC NA TRBJ2-1 NA 15 TRBV5-1
CASSFSLSGQGGYEQYF TGTGCCAGCAGTTTTTCGCTCTCGGGCCAGGGCGGCTACGAGCAGTACTTC NA TRBJ2-7 NA 17 TRBV27
CASSDRGGTEAFF TGTGCCAGCAGCGACAGGGGAGGCACTGAAGCTTTCTTT TRBD1 TRBJ1-1 NA 13 TRBV7-3
CASMDRDGTGNTIYF TGCGCCAGCATGGACCGGGACGGGACTGGAAACACCATATATTTT NA TRBJ1-3 NA 15 TRBV5-1
CASSSGTGIYEQYF TGTGCCAGCAGCTCCGGGACAGGGATCTACGAGCAGTACTTC TRBD1 TRBJ2-7 NA 14 TRBV7-9
CASSQGLAGGPRLTTDTQYF TGCGCCAGCAGCCAAGGACTAGCGGGGGGGCCCAGGCTCACCACAGATACGCAGTATTTT TRBD2 TRBJ2-3 NA 20 TRBV4-3
CASSVLGTGYEQYF TGTGCCAGCAGTGTCCTCGGGACTGGCTACGAGCAGTACTTC NA TRBJ2-7 NA 14 TRBV28
CASSAGARYEQYF TGTGCCAGTAGTGCGGGGGCGCGGTACGAGCAGTACTTC NA TRBJ2-7 many 13 TRBV19
CASRFINTGELFF TGTGCCAGCAGGTTTATCAACACCGGGGAGCTGTTTTTT NA TRBJ2-2 NA 13 TRBV7-9
CASSQGSRGTYEQFF TGCGCCAGCAGCCAAGGGAGTAGGGGTACCTATGAGCAGTTCTTC NA TRBJ2-1 NA 15 TRBV4-3
CASSYSGTGHYGYTF TGTGCCAGCAGTTACTCGGGGACAGGGCACTATGGCTACACCTTC TRBD1 TRBJ1-2 NA 15 TRBV6-5
CASSMGQGATDTQYF TGTGCCAGCAGCATGGGACAGGGGGCTACAGATACGCAGTATTTT TRBD1 TRBJ2-3 NA 15 TRBV7-3
CASSFARGIGNEQFF TGTGCCAGCAGCTTTGCCAGGGGGATCGGCAATGAGCAGTTCTTC TRBD1 TRBJ2-1 NA 15 TRBV7-9
CASSFSGGKNEQFF TGTGCCAGCAGTTTCAGCGGGGGGAAGAATGAGCAGTTCTTC TRBD2 TRBJ2-1 NA 14 TRBV27
CASSQPGQGHEQYF TGTGCCAGCAGCCAACCGGGACAGGGGCACGAGCAGTACTTC TRBD1 TRBJ2-7 NA 14 TRBV4-2
CASGLALSGSPLHF TGTGCTAGTGGTTTGGCCTTGTCTGGTTCACCCCTCCACTTT NA TRBJ1-6 NA 14 TRBV12-5
CASSSVRVSYEQYF TGTGCCAGCAGTTCGGTTCGGGTATCCTACGAGCAGTACTTC NA TRBJ2-7 NA 14 TRBV28
CASSQGTSWGQYF TGTGCCAGCAGCCAGGGGACTAGCTGGGGGCAGTACTTC TRBD2 TRBJ2-7 once 13 TRBV5-4
CASSFPRAGGKEIGTQYF TGTGCCAGCAGCTTCCCCCGAGCGGGGGGCAAGGAGATAGGTACGCAGTATTTT TRBD2 TRBJ2-3 once 18 TRBV7-2
CASSLSGREPHEQYF TGTGCCAGCAGCTTGTCCGGTCGAGAGCCCCACGAGCAGTACTTC NA TRBJ2-7 NA 15 TRBV7-3
CSVLKEMGTEAFF TGCAGCGTTTTGAAGGAGATGGGCACTGAAGCTTTCTTT NA TRBJ1-1 NA 13 TRBV29-1
CASSQVPGQGEGYTF TGCGCCAGCAGCCAAGTTCCGGGACAGGGGGAAGGCTACACCTTC TRBD1 TRBJ1-2 NA 15 TRBV4-3
CASSVAGVNTEAFF TGTGCCAGCAGCGTAGCCGGAGTGAACACTGAAGCTTTCTTT NA TRBJ1-1 NA 14 TRBV9
CASSLGDQNEQFF TGTGCCAGCAGCTTGGGCGATCAGAATGAGCAGTTCTTC NA TRBJ2-1 NA 13 TRBV7-3
CSVEEGVNVLTF TGCAGCGTTGAAGAGGGAGTCAACGTCCTGACTTTC NA TRBJ2-6 NA 12 TRBV29-1
CASSFLRGGGETQYF TGTGCCAGCAGCTTTCTGCGGGGGGGAGGAGAGACCCAGTACTTC TRBD2 TRBJ2-5 NA 15 TRBV5-6
CASSLFDGQGPNYGYTF TGTGCCAGCAGTTTATTCGACGGACAGGGGCCGAACTATGGCTACACCTTC TRBD1 TRBJ1-2 NA 17 TRBV28